This T cell receptor beta chain is from a study of blood T cells in healthy people across ages. The germline gives CDR1 LGHDT, CDR2 YNNKEL (reference sequence). The V end lost 0 bases, the J end lost 3 bases, and 8 bases lay between the germline ends. This CDR3 has 14 amino acids. This clonotype was counted at least ten times. Each sample used at least 7 million PBMCs. A second PCR of roughly 7 to 11 cycles used a sample-barcoded 5' primer and a J-beta primer mix. TCRdb ran MiXCR on the 5' RACE reads and lists one entry per CDR3 protein. The sample carries around 1.7 million distinct CDR3 sequences, 28% recorded once.

V is TRBV3-1 and J is TRBJ2-5; D gene ambiguous. The sequence derives from a woman in her thirties in good health. The sample was blood. The CDR3 region is CASSQEEQEETQYF. CDR3 in DNA: TGTGCCAGCAGCCAAGAAGAGCAGGAAGAGACCCAGTACTTC.